This T cell receptor beta chain was captured by sequencing in a study of human T cells and chemical hapten exposure. The study's findings and limits: TCRs above 1 in 1000 frequency did not change with DPC sensitization. Patch test score rose with PT1 expanded TCRs, significant at 8, 16, 32, not 4.

CDR3 length: 14 residues. After removal of 5 bases from V and 4 bases from J, the junction contained 2 bases not matched to a gene. Time point meaning: patch test 1, 2 weeks after DPC sensitization. Treatment: therapeutic diphenylcyclopropenone sensitization with weekly scalp DPC. Phlebotomy was performed prior to application of every patch test. This clonotype was seen a handful of times. The antigen is undetermined. The study used a library that attached unique molecular identifiers to individual cDNA molecules. TCRdb re-called the RACE reads through MiXCR, storing one row per CDR3 protein. In the table there are approximately 49,000 distinct CDR3 sequences, 9.3% of which are singletons.

This sequence was found in a woman between 45 and 60 years old with alopecia areata. Some clones in this sample may be carry-over from other donors' samples. Material: whole blood, obtained in connection with sensitization to the hapten diphenylcyclopropenone (DPC). The chain employs TRBV12-3 or TRBV12-4 and TRBJ1-6; 7 bases fit TRBD1. The CDR3 loop reads CASSRGQYNSPLHF. For the CDR3, the DNA is TGTGCCAGCAGTAGGGGACAGTATAATTCACCCCTCCACTTT.